The source of this TCR beta chain is a study of T cells in Graves' hyperthyroidism and ophthalmopathy (dated by TCRdb to the late 2010s). About the study as a whole: Peripheral blood samples were taken at the time of initial diagnosis, prior to any treatment. A discovery cohort of around 100 patients, 43 with Graves' ophthalmopathy and 55 to 65 with stable Graves' hyperthyroidism, was used to find distinguishing TCR V-J signatures. Prospective prediction of ophthalmopathy was tested in an independent validation cohort consisting of roughly 20 hyperthyroidism patients and 15 or so patients who later progressed to ophthalmopathy. The roughly 94 discovery patients were randomly divided into training and test sets at a 7:3 ratio. In addition, the study compared T-cell repertoires in thyroid tissue and in blood from 6 or 7 Graves' hyperthyroidism patients. After blood sampling, hyperthyroidism patients were treated with methimazole at a starting dose of 30 mg daily, and ophthalmopathy patients were treated with high-dose intravenous methylprednisolone. The paper describes TCR Vbeta CDR3 sequencing of about 140 peripheral blood samples, made up of 43 ophthalmopathy patients, roughly 80 hyperthyroidism patients and approximately 17 progressor patients.

General conclusions and limits of the study: In cross-validation, a model built on a 13 V-J signature told ophthalmopathy apart from stable hyperthyroidism with 85% to 90% sensitivity and about 81% specificity, and in testing the same model reached 80%/75%. Blood samples also contained most of the expanded thyroid clonotypes (frequency above 0.001), which suggests that blood repertoires may reflect thyroid immune responses. In validation, the model predicted progression to ophthalmopathy a median of roughly 6.5 months before onset, with over 60% sensitivity and about 72% specificity. No statistical method was used to fix the sample size in advance, and group allocation was not hidden from the investigators.

Trimming takes 5 bases off V and 4 bases off J; junction bases not matched to a gene: 6. Including the terminal cysteine and phenylalanine, the CDR3 comprises 14 residues. Only the CDR3 DNA is retained, 42 bases long and in frame from the first base. In the ophthalmopathy patients, disease was moderately to severely active, with a Clinical Activity Score of 3 or more, a NOSPECS grade of 4 or more, and a duration of less than 3 months. Exclusion was applied to patients with uncontrolled infections, other autoimmune diseases, pregnancy or lactation. Diagnoses were based on clinical symptoms, serum thyroxine and TRAb, thyroid ultrasound and orbital computed tomography. Ficoll-Paque density gradient centrifugation was used to isolate PBMCs from approximately 10 ml of fresh peripheral blood. Total RNA was extracted using Trizol reagent, and RNA quality was assessed on an Agilent 2100 Bioanalyzer. At least ten counts were recorded for this clonotype. The antigen this receptor binds is unknown. No much larger clone is present one base from it, and per-base qualities are unavailable.

The TCR beta CDR3 regions were amplified from the RNA transcripts. A first-round RT-PCR of the TCR CDR3 used the HTBI primer set with the Qiagen OneStep RT-PCR kit. Libraries were constructed in a second round of multiplex PCR, after which size selection and purification were performed. Libraries were sequenced paired-end with 100 bp reads on an Illumina HiSeq2000. Under the source paper's analysis protocol: SOAPnuke was used to process the raw data, removing reads that contained adapters or uncalled bases, had a mean Phred below 15, or lacked an exact match to the constant primer or identifier. High-quality paired reads were merged using COPE v1.2.5, and each unique nucleotide sequence was defined as a clonotype. Clonotypes were aligned to IMGT TRBV, TRBD and TRBJ reference segments using MiTCR v1.1. Only V-J combinations with frequency above 0.0001, covering approximately 99% of repertoires, were analysed. The TCS score was defined as F50 (clonal expansion) divided by E x V (chaos), with BLOSUM62-based TCRdist calculated between CDR3 peptides within each V-J. Welch's t-statistics and random forest reduced around 550 V-J features to roughly 13, which were used in a naive Bayes classifier (R e1071). TCRdb took the public reads, trimmed them with fastp at Q25, ran MiXCR for clone calling and kept in-frame beta chains. CDR3 protein sequences are deduplicated, and each keeps its most common genes and DNA. None of the V and J calls come from the authors' own analysis; TCRdb made them. The sample yields fewer than 400,000 distinct CDR3 sequences; over 12% were counted once. The ten largest clones take up under 30% of the sample.

The chain uses TRBV12-3 or TRBV12-4 and TRBJ2-5; the junction holds 8 bases that match TRBD1. The receptor was derived from a man aged 50-59 years with Graves' ophthalmopathy. The specimen sequenced was blood. The DNA reads as follows: TGTGCCAGCAGTATTAGACAGGGGAGAGAGACCCAGTACTTC. Translated, this gives CASSIRQGRETQYF.